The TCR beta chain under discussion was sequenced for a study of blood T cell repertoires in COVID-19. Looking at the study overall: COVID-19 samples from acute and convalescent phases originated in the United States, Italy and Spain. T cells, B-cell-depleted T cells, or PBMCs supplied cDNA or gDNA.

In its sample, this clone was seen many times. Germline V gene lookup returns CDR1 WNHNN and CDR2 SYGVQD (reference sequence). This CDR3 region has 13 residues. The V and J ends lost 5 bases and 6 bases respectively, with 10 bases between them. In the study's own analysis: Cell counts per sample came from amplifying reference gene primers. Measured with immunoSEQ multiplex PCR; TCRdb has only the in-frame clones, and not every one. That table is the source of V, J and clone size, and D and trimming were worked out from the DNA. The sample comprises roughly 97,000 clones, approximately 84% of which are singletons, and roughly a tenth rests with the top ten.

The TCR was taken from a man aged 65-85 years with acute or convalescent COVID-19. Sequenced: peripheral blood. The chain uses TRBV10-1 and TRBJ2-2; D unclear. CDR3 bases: TGCGCCAGCAGTCCGTCTATGGCCGGGGAGCTGTTTTTT. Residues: CASSPSMAGELFF.